The T cell receptor beta chain under discussion was sequenced for a study of shared clonotypes between healthy human individuals. Study-wide findings and caveats: Owing to a small donor count, the genetic and exposure-history diversity represented was limited.

Terminally differentiated effector memory CD45RA+ cells were excluded from the naive CD8 cells, which were CD45RO-negative and positively selected for CCR7. Produced via immunoSEQ multiplex PCR; TCRdb's table is partial and in-frame only. The sample shows 800,000 to 950,000 clones, approximately 97% of them seen only once. As for this clone: Its antigen remains unidentified.

The germline CDR1 and CDR2 sequences are SGHDT and YYEEEE. The germline V and J ends were trimmed by 2 bases and 3 bases, with 8 bases remaining between them. The CDR3 has 13 amino acids. The clonotype was recovered from a man aged 25 to 40 in good health. This chain uses TRBV5-6 with TRBJ2-5; D not resolved. The sequenced material came from naive CD8+ T cells sorted from blood. The CDR3 DNA is TGTGCCAGCAGCTTCGACGGAGAAGAGACCCAGTACTTC. Residues: CASSFDGEETQYF.